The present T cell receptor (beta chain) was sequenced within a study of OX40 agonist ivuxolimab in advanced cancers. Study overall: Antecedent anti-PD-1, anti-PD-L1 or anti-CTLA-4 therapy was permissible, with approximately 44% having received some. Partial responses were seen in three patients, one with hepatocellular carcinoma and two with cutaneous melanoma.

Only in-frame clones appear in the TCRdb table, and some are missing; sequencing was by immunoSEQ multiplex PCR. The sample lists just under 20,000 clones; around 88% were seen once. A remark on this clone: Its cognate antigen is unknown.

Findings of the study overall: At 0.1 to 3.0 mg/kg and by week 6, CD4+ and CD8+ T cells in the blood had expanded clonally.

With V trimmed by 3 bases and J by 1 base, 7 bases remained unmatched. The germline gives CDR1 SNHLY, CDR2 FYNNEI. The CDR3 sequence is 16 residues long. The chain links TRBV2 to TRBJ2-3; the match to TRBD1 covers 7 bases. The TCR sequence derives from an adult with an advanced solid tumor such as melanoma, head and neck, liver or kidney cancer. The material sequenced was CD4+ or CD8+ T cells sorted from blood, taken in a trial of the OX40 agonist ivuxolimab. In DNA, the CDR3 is TGTGCCAGCAGTGATCCTAGGACAGGCCGCACAGATACGCAGTATTTT. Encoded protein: CASSDPRTGRTDTQYF.